What follows describes a single T cell receptor beta chain. The sample belongs to a study of blood T cell repertoires in COVID-19. Sequencing used immunoSEQ multiplex PCR; TCRdb keeps in-frame clones, though not all of them. The repertoire has under 300,000 clones, 86% of them found once; the top ten carry around 3%. The CDR3 spans 13 residues. The germline V and J ends were trimmed by 6 bases and 2 bases, with 13 bases remaining between them. Germline V lookup: CDR1 SQVTM, CDR2 ANQGSEA. The sequence was collected from a woman aged 40-49 years with acute COVID-19. The chain recombines TRBV29-1 with TRBJ2-5; a possible D gene is TRBD2 (6 bases). The sequencing input was PBMCs or T cells enriched from blood (not recorded which). The CDR3 sequence is CSVGLPPQETQYF. CDR3 bases: TGCAGCGTGGGACTGCCCCCACAAGAGACCCAGTACTTC.